This T cell receptor beta chain was sequenced for a study of Ad26.COV2.S vaccination and SARS-CoV-2 variants. Study-wide results and caveats: Placebo recipients showed lower spike-specific TCR breadth than vaccinees.

Turning to this clone: Its target is not known.

Treatment here: around 19 received Ad26.COV2.S at low or high dose, single or two shots; about 5 received placebo; per-sample allocation not given. Day 63 after the first injection of vaccine or placebo was the sampling time. Trimming pared 1 base from V and 5 bases from J, leaving 8 bases between. Looked up from germline, CDR1 is LGHNA and CDR2 is YSLEER. The CDR3 contains 13 residues. TCRdb keeps only in-frame clones here, not all; method: immunoSEQ multiplex PCR. The data contain 330,000 or so clones, 75% to 90% of them singletons. The clonotype was recovered from a person aged 18-60 years who received the Ad26.COV2.S COVID-19 vaccine or a placebo. The sequencing used peripheral blood, collected in a trial of Ad26.COV2.S vaccine versus placebo. The chain recombines TRBV4-3 with TRBJ1-1; unclear D gene. The CDR3 protein is CASSQAGATEAFF. In DNA form, the CDR3 reads TGCGCCAGCAGCCAAGCGGGTGCAACTGAAGCTTTCTTT.